This T cell receptor (beta chain) was obtained from a study of spatial heterogeneity in lung cancer. Study-level results: Detection of ubiquitous tumor TCRs in blood was higher at resection than follow-up.

The CDR3 runs to 17 residues. V was clipped by 4 bases and J by 2 bases; unmatched bases: 6. The germline CDR1 and CDR2 sequences are SGHRS and YFSETQ. Time point of the sample: sample taken at primary tumor resection. Samples were donated by 72 untreated early-stage non-small cell lung cancer patients. Using its own MiXCR run on the 5' RACE reads, TCRdb lists one record per CDR3 protein. The table lists just under 95,000 distinct CDR3 sequences, 12% of them singletons. In this sample, this clonotype turned up many times. The antigen is undetermined. The J gene is TRBJ2-3, the V gene TRBV5-1, with 14 bases that match TRBD2. The receptor was isolated from a male donor with early-stage non-small cell lung cancer. The sample was PBMCs, taken at surgery. The CDR3, as DNA: TGCGCCAGCAGCACGGGACTAGCGGGGGTCGCCACAGATACGCAGTATTTT. This translates into CASSTGLAGVATDTQYF.